These T cell receptor beta chains were read from a single sample in a study of cytomegalovirus exposure and HLA in healthy donors. The data were produced by immunoSEQ multiplex PCR, yet TCRdb's version contains in-frame clones alone and is incomplete. The data hold 95,000 to 100,000 clones, with about 80% observed a single time. The sequenced sample consisted of PBMCs. Source of these receptors: a middle-aged man in good health and CMV-seronegative. CDR3s leave out the opening cysteine and the closing phenylalanine or tryptophan.

V | CDR3
TRBV6-1 | ASTGVPLSNQPQH
TRBV19 | ASSTAGGPSNEQF
TRBV11-2 | ASSLEAGFLYEQY
TRBV29-1 | SVEDQGGKGYGYT
TRBV29-1 | SVISRERF
TRBV7-9 | ASSLASETGYT
TRBV7-9 | ASLGGREQY
TRBV5-6 | ASSLASASHEQY
TRBV19 | ASSIGGGGYT
TRBV11-3 | ASSLSPTSGGGHRAQY
TRBV6-6 | ASSQTGQGQPQH
TRBV18 | ASSPSGRNEEQY
TRBV11-2 | ASNAPQGAINTGELF
TRBV27 | ASRGQGGNTIY
TRBV6-5 | ASSRLGSQETQY
TRBV6-1 | ASSEAYTLIKRDTQY
TRBV7-2 | ASNPGSTASYEQY
TRBV27 | ASSLRFGGASSYNEQF